This entry lists 2 T cell receptor beta chains sequenced from one sample in a study of blood T cell repertoires in COVID-19. The table came from immunoSEQ multiplex PCR; TCRdb's copy has only in-frame clones and leaves some out. The sample lists some 94,000 clones; 84% were seen once. The material sequenced was peripheral blood. The receptors were sampled from a man aged 65-85 years with active or convalescent COVID-19.

The chain combines TRBV19 with TRBJ2-3; TRBD2 aligns across 8 bases. The germline gives CDR1 LNHDA, CDR2 SQIVND (reference sequence). This CDR3 region has 16 residues. The trim removed 5 bases at V and 1 base at J, leaving 8 bases unmatched. Here the CDR3 reads CASSGAGGGRTDTQYF. DNA of the CDR3: TGTGCCAGTAGTGGGGCCGGGGGGGGTCGCACAGATACGCAGTATTTT.

This clone was seen only once. This chain joins TRBV7-9 and TRBJ1-6; D is undetermined. CDR1 is SEHNR, CDR2 FQNEAQ, per germline (reference sequence). V was cut by 0 bases and J by 16 bases, with 13 bases left in between. The length of the CDR3 is 13 residues. The CDR3 protein is CASSLAITAILHF. In nucleotides, the CDR3 is TGTGCCAGCAGCTTAGCCATAACAGCCATACTCCACTTT.